One and the same sample provided the 2 T cell receptor beta chains below, sequenced in a study of shared clonotypes between healthy human individuals. Clones were read by immunoSEQ multiplex PCR, and TCRdb kept only the in-frame ones, dropping some. The sample shows 2.3 million or so clones, just over 90% of them seen only once. The sample was naive CD4+ T cells from PBMCs. Subset here: CD45RA+ positively selected. The receptors come from a young man in good health. Some clones in this sample may be carry-over from other donors' samples.

The chain links TRBV7-9 to TRBJ2-5; a weak D match, TRBD1 (6 bases). The CDR3 consists of 15 residues. The V gene lost 2 bases and the J gene lost 5 bases, with 15 bases spanning the gap. CDR1 is SEHNR, CDR2 FQNEAQ, per germline (reference sequence). The CDR3 DNA reads as TGTGCCAGCAGCTTAAGGGCAGGGGTTCGGGAGACCCAGTACTTC. Translation gives CASSLRAGVRETQYF.

The chain is built from TRBV28 and TRBJ1-2; D remains ambiguous. The CDR3 totals 14 residues. Per germline, CDR1 MDHEN and CDR2 SYDVKM. The V and J ends lost 6 bases and 5 bases respectively, with 16 bases between them. The CDR3 is CASSRRSTTYGYTF. The CDR3 bases are TGTGCCAGCAGCCGTCGGTCGACCACGTATGGCTACACCTTC.